This T cell receptor (beta chain) was profiled in a study of regulatory T cells in long-lasting Graves disease. Regarding time point: persistent/refractory GD, antithyroid drugs over 5 years with positive TRAb. Following extraction of RNA from PBMCs, that RNA was used to make the TCR library. CDR3 length: 14 residues. V lost 4 bases, J lost 0 bases, and 10 bases lay in between. Germline values: CDR1 LNHDA, CDR2 SQIVND (reference sequence). Libraries of TCR beta came from iRepertoire HTBI primers plus Arm-PCR of CDR3 regions. TCRdb re-called the multiplex PCR reads with MiXCR, one entry per CDR3 protein. The sample yields around 460,000 distinct CDR3 sequences, roughly 23% seen once.

Source: peripheral blood mononuclear cells (PBMCs), taken when the disease was refractory, from a patient treated with antithyroid drugs. The chain uses TRBV19 and TRBJ2-7; the D gene is possibly TRBD2 (5 bases). The TCR originated in a female donor with Graves disease. In DNA, the CDR3 is TGTGCCAGTAGTACCGGGATCTTCTCCTACGAGCAGTACTTC. Amino acids: CASSTGIFSYEQYF.